The 25 T cell receptor beta chains given below trace back to one sample, sequenced in a study of blood T cells in healthy people across ages. A second roughly 7 to 12 cycle PCR used barcoded and J-beta primers. TCRdb itself ran the 5' RACE reads through MiXCR, one entry per CDR3 protein. This table holds some 550,000 distinct CDR3 sequences, less than 60% found once. The material sequenced was blood. These receptors were collected from a man aged 80 or over in good health.

Many counts were recorded for this clonotype. V usage is TRBV15 and J usage is TRBJ1-4, with D uncertain. The CDR3 runs to 16 residues. The germline CDR1 and CDR2 sequences are LNHNV and YYDKDF (reference sequence). V lost 0 bases and J lost 4, with 12 bases in between. The CDR3: CATSRDFTAYNEKLFF. In nucleotides, the CDR3 is TGTGCCACCAGCAGAGATTTTACAGCCTATAATGAAAAACTGTTTTTT.

The V call is TRBV7-2, the J call TRBJ2-2; 7 positions match TRBD1. Trimming removed 6 bases from V and 9 bases from J; junction bases left unmatched: 10. From germline, CDR1 is SGHTA and CDR2 FQGNSA. The CDR3 is 14 amino acids. CDR3 coding DNA: TGTGCCAGCAGTACCGGGACAGCCTCCCGGGAGCTGTTTTTT. It encodes CASSTGTASRELFF.

The chain uses TRBV7-2 and TRBJ2-4; D is uncertain. Trimming took 3 bases from V and 6 from J, leaving 12 bases between them. The CDR3 consists of 14 residues. In germline, CDR1 is SGHTA, CDR2 FQGNSA. CDR3 sequence: CASSFRMTRNIQYF. The DNA of the CDR3 is TGTGCCAGCAGCTTTCGTATGACCCGAAACATTCAGTACTTC.

CDR3 DNA: TGTGCCATCAGTGAGTCCGACGGAAGCTCCTACGAGCAGTACTTC. It codes for CAISESDGSSYEQYF. The genes are TRBV10-3 and TRBJ2-7; D is undetermined. Germline V gene data show CDR1 as ENHRY and CDR2 as SYGVKD. V was trimmed by 0 bases and J by 0 bases, leaving 9 bases between them. The CDR3 runs to 15 residues.

A word on this clonotype: This may be a read error: a much more frequent sequence differs by one nucleotide. The J gene is TRBJ2-5, the V gene TRBV7-9, with a possible D match to TRBD2 (6 bases). The V end lost 7 bases, the J end lost 2 bases, and 14 bases lay between the germline ends. Germline-derived CDR1 and CDR2 are SEHNR and FQNEAQ (reference sequence). This CDR3 region has 14 residues. The CDR3 bases are TGTGCCAGCAACCCCTGGGGGGTACAAGAGACCCAGTACTTC. Translated, it gives CASNPWGVQETQYF.

V is TRBV25-1 and J is TRBJ1-2, with a weak D call TRBD1 (5 bases). V lost 3 bases, J lost 4 bases, and 9 bases lay in between. The CDR3 has 13 residues. Germline V gives CDR1 MGHDK, CDR2 SYGVNS. CDR3 sequence: CASSDGQGYGYTF. The CDR3 DNA reads as TGTGCCAGCAGTGATGGCCAGGGCTATGGCTACACCTTC.

This clonotype has a handful of counts. The V and J genes are TRBV3-1 and TRBJ1-1; D unclear. Germline V gene data show CDR1 as LGHDT and CDR2 as YNNKEL (reference sequence). CDR3 size: 14 residues. V was clipped by 2 bases and J by 4 bases, with 11 bases between them. CDR3: CASSQPGKGTEAFF. In nucleotides, the CDR3 is TGTGCCAGCAGCCAACCGGGGAAGGGCACTGAAGCTTTCTTT.

This clonotype has a single count. Germline is not matched at one junction end, which may reflect a read error. This sequence joins TRBV7-2 and TRBJ2-5; 10 positions agree with TRBD2. Germline V CDR1 and CDR2: SGHTA, FQGNSA. The CDR3 is 16 amino acids. The CDR3 loop is CVSSLGAGGSYNEQYF. The CDR3 nucleotides are TGTGTCAGCAGCTTGGGAGCGGGAGGGTCCTACAATGAGCAGTACTTC.

This chain joins TRBV7-2 and TRBJ1-2, with a tentative D call TRBD1 (5 bases). Germline V gives CDR1 SGHTA, CDR2 FQGNSA. This CDR3 spans 13 amino acids. The V gene lost 4 bases and the J gene lost 4 bases, with 10 bases spanning the gap. This CDR3 is CASSWGSVYGYTF. The CDR3 coding sequence is TGTGCCAGCAGCTGGGGCAGTGTCTATGGCTACACCTTC.

This chain links TRBV11-2 with TRBJ2-3; D possibly corresponds to TRBD2 (5 bases). CDR3 length: 15 residues. V was trimmed by 5 bases and J by 4 bases, leaving 16 bases between them. Germline-derived CDR1 and CDR2 are SGHAT and FQNNGV. CDR3 nucleotide sequence: TGTGCCAGCAGCCAAATCGTCGGGGTATCAGATACGCAGTATTTT. Its translation is CASSQIVGVSDTQYF.

This clonotype was counted ten times or more. This chain connects TRBV29-1 to TRBJ2-5; D gene unclear. This CDR3 has 13 residues. Germline CDR1 SQVTM, CDR2 ANQGSEA. V lost 6 bases to trimming and J lost 2 bases, with 13 bases between them. The CDR3 loop is CSVRKAEQETQYF. The CDR3 nucleotides read TGCAGCGTCCGAAAGGCAGAACAAGAGACCCAGTACTTC.

The rearrangement joins TRBV20-1 to TRBJ2-7, with 8 bases that match TRBD2. The CDR3 loop spans 17 amino acids. Trimming cost V 3 bases and J 7 bases; bases outside gene matches: 20. Germline lookup yields CDR1 DFQATT and CDR2 SNEGSKA (reference sequence). CDR3 loop: CSARGGTAGGSYNEQYF. In DNA form, the CDR3 reads TGCAGTGCTAGGGGGGGGACTGCGGGAGGATCGTACAATGAGCAGTACTTC.

Concerning this clonotype itself: An end of the junction differs from the germline gene, which may be a read error. CDR3 amino acids: CANSFPGGQDEQFF. CDR3 coding DNA: TGTGCCAACAGTTTCCCGGGGGGGCAGGATGAGCAGTTCTTC. The chain uses TRBV27 and TRBJ2-1, with 8 bases fitting TRBD2. This CDR3 contains 14 residues. CDR1 MNHEY and CDR2 SMNVEV come from the germline V gene (reference sequence).

Details on this clonotype: This may be a read error: a much more frequent sequence differs by one nucleotide. This chain links TRBV7-6 with TRBJ2-6, with D perhaps TRBD2 (5 bases). The germline V and J ends were trimmed by 1 base and 1 base, with 17 bases remaining between them. The CDR3 covers 19 residues. Germline V lookup: CDR1 SGHVS, CDR2 FNYEAQ. DNA for the CDR3: TGTGCCAGCAGCTTAGGGCTGGGGAGCACGAGGTCTGGGGCCAACGTCCTGACTTTC. Translating gives CASSLGLGSTRSGANVLTF.

CDR3 sequence (DNA): TGTGCCAGCAGAGGCAGATTCACAGATACGCAGTATTTT. Amino acid sequence: CASRGRFTDTQYF. V is TRBV6-5 and J is TRBJ2-3; the D is unclear. CDR3 size: 13 residues. Trimming removed 6 bases from V and 2 bases from J, with 9 bases in between. The germline V gene has CDR1 MNHEY and CDR2 SVGAGI.

This clonotype was picked up a small number of times. In DNA, the CDR3 is TGTGCCAGCAGCATCGGGGGGAGTGGAGATACGCAGTATTTT. It yields the protein CASSIGGSGDTQYF. This rearrangement joins TRBV7-9 to TRBJ2-3, with TRBD2 matching over 7 bases. The V gene's germline CDR1 is SEHNR and CDR2 FQNEAQ (reference sequence). V was clipped by 5 bases and J by 5 bases; unmatched bases: 7. There are 14 residues in the CDR3.

This clonotype was seen ten or more times. The chain has TRBV5-5 and TRBJ2-7; D gene ambiguous. Trimming removed 0 bases at V and 3 bases at J, with 19 bases between. Germline assignment: CDR1 SGHKS and CDR2 YYEKEE (reference sequence). The CDR3 is 17 amino acids. CDR3 region: CASSLVSDPKLNYEQYF. The CDR3 DNA follows: TGTGCCAGCAGCTTGGTATCAGACCCAAAGCTAAACTACGAGCAGTACTTC.

The J gene is TRBJ2-7, the V gene TRBV20-1; 7 bases align to TRBD2. With V trimmed by 1 base and J by 9 bases, 15 bases remained unmatched. Germline CDR1 and CDR2: DFQATT and SNEGSKA (reference sequence). This CDR3 is 15 amino acids long. The CDR3 bases are TGCAGTGCTAGAGTACGGACTAGTGGGAGAGCCGGGCAGTACTTC. Translation: CSARVRTSGRAGQYF.

This clonotype has just a few counts. The V and J genes are TRBV27 and TRBJ2-3, with 15 positions matching TRBD2. CDR1 and CDR2 from the germline V gene are MNHEY and SMNVEV (reference sequence). The CDR3 totals 18 residues. The V gene end was trimmed by 5 bases and the J gene end by 8 bases; junction bases not matched to a gene: 14. The chain's CDR3 is CASSPGLAGGAPVGTQYF. The CDR3, as DNA: TGTGCCAGCAGTCCGGGACTAGCGGGAGGAGCCCCCGTAGGTACGCAGTATTTT.

As for this clonotype: The junction and the germline gene differ at one end; a read error may be behind it. The chain joins TRBV7-2 to TRBJ1-2, with 9 bases that match TRBD1. The CDR3 totals 15 residues. Germline loops: CDR1 SGHTA, CDR2 FQGNSA. CDR3 nucleotide sequence: TGTGCCAGCAGCCGGGACCGGGACAGGGTGTATGGCCACACCTTC. Translated, it gives CASSRDRDRVYGHTF.

This clonotype has just a few counts. J is TRBJ2-3 and V is TRBV20-1, with TRBD2 identical over 9 bases. Germline-derived CDR1 and CDR2 are DFQATT and SNEGSKA (reference sequence). With 6 bases clipped from V and 5 bases from J, the junction kept 12 bases outside the gene matches. CDR3 size: 15 residues. This CDR3 reads CSAPRAGGERDTQYF. The DNA of the CDR3 is TGCAGTGCCCCAAGGGCGGGAGGGGAAAGAGATACGCAGTATTTT.

The chain has TRBV12-3 or TRBV12-4 and TRBJ1-1; TRBD1 is a possible D gene (6 bases). V lost 4 bases, J lost 7 bases, and 22 bases lay in between. This CDR3 region has 16 residues. CDR3 residues: CASSSPPPGGGHEAFF. The DNA for the CDR3 is TGTGCCAGCAGTTCACCCCCCCCCGGCGGGGGCCATGAAGCTTTCTTT.

To note about this clonotype: Germline is not matched at one junction end, which may reflect a read error. The V call is TRBV6-5, the J call TRBJ2-7; D tentatively reads TRBD1 or TRBD2 (5 bases each). This CDR3 is 12 amino acids long. CDR1 and CDR2 from the germline V gene are MNHEY and SVGAGI. The DNA for the CDR3 is TGCGTCAGGGCGGGCATTACCTACGAGCAGTACTTC. This translates into CVRAGITYEQYF.

This chain uses TRBV10-3 with TRBJ2-3; either TRBD1 or TRBD2 may supply D (5 bases each). Looked up from germline, CDR1 is ENHRY and CDR2 is SYGVKD. This CDR3 comprises 12 residues. Trimming left V 11 bases short and J 2 bases short, with 11 bases between. Here the CDR3 DNA reads TGTGCCGTCCGAGGGGTCACAGATACGCAGTATTTT. This sequence encodes CAVRGVTDTQYF.

This clonotype has only a few counts. V and J are TRBV6-5 and TRBJ1-4, with D unresolved. The CDR3 length is 14 residues. V shed 2 bases and J shed 7 bases, with 11 bases lying between them. Germline V gene sequence: CDR1 MNHEY, CDR2 SVGAGI. The DNA for the CDR3 is TGTGCCAGCAGTTACGTGAGGGCAGGTGAAAAACTGTTTTTT. Translating gives CASSYVRAGEKLFF.